This paragraph covers one T cell receptor (beta chain) sequence. TCRdb used MiXCR to reprocess the RT-PCR reads, holding one entry per CDR3 protein. The sample consists of about 570,000 distinct CDR3 sequences, about 11% of them appearing once. This sample was taken from a study of response to subunit inactivated influenza vaccine. This sample was also put to use in a study of T cells expressing NK-cell markers. This second report adds: For TCR beta, cDNA was produced by 5'RACE template switching with UMIs. HCMV seropositivity marked most of the eight sequenced donors; one was seronegative.

The sequence was collected from a man in his fifties who received an inactivated influenza vaccine. Sample: PBMCs from blood, taken on the day of vaccination.

The CDR3 DNA reads as TGTGCCAGCAGCGAACGGAATCCGGGATCGGGCCACGAGCAGTACTTC. Its protein product is CASSERNPGSGHEQYF. The V call is TRBV7-9, the J call TRBJ2-7; a possible D gene is TRBD2 (5 bases). V dropped 5 bases and J dropped 5 bases, with 22 bases sitting between them. The CDR3 runs to 16 residues. Germline V gene data show CDR1 as SEHNR and CDR2 as FQNEAQ (reference sequence).